This T cell receptor (beta chain) was sequenced during a study of T cells after yellow fever vaccination. This clonotype came up many times. Its target is unknown. Template switching with 5'RACE generated the TCR cDNA and added a universal primer site and UMIs. Using its own MiXCR run on the 5' RACE reads, TCRdb lists one record per CDR3 protein. In the table there are around 360,000 distinct CDR3 sequences, approximately 10% of which are singletons. Regarding the study as a whole: A limited proportion of clonotypes was detected within both the CD4 and CD8 compartments.

With 0 bases removed from V and 6 bases from J, the gap between germline ends came to 14 bases. The CDR3 runs 15 residues. Germline values: CDR1 LGHNA, CDR2 YSLEER. The sequenced sample was PBMCs, obtained on the day of the first yellow fever vaccination. The receptor was isolated from a man between 18 and 29 years old who received the YFV17D yellow fever vaccine. The chain links TRBV4-3 to TRBJ1-2; the D gene is possibly TRBD1 (5 bases). CDR3 in DNA: TGCGCCAGCAGCCAAGAGGGAAGGGGATTCGATGGCTACACCTTC. Translated: CASSQEGRGFDGYTF.